This entry describes one TCR beta chain. Antigen specificity is unknown. This sequence may be a read error, since a much larger clone differs from it by one base. Thyroid ultrasound, orbital computed tomography, clinical symptoms, and serum thyroxine and TRAb underpinned diagnoses. Germline V gene lookup returns CDR1 SGDLS and CDR2 YYNGEE. This CDR3 has 16 amino acids. Researchers amplified the TCR beta CDR3 regions from RNA transcripts. TCR CDR3 regions were first amplified by RT-PCR with HTBI primers. TCRdb re-called the multiplex PCR reads through MiXCR, storing one row per CDR3 protein. The table lists about 500,000 distinct CDR3 sequences, about 16% of them singletons. These data are taken from a study of T cells in Graves' hyperthyroidism and ophthalmopathy. About the study: Peripheral blood was taken when the disease was first diagnosed, before any treatment began. General study points: Among clonotypes expanded in thyroid above 0.001, most were also found in blood. Model predictions of ophthalmopathy came a median 6.5 months before onset.

The receptor was isolated from a woman in her 30s with Graves' ophthalmopathy. The genes are TRBV9 and TRBJ2-5; tentative D call: TRBD2 (5 bases). Sequenced sample: blood. CDR3 amino acids: CASSPTLDGVQETQCF. DNA of the CDR3: TGTGCCAGCAGCCCGACACTTGACGGGGTCCAAGAGACCCAGTGCTTC. Using reference TRBV9 and TRBJ2-5 for the parts outside the CDR3, the full variable domain is DSGVTQTPKHLITATGQRVTLRCSPRSGDLSVYWYQQSLDQGLQFLIQYYNGEERAKGNILERFSAQQFPDLHSELNLSSLELGDSALYFCASSPTLDGVQETQCFGPGTRLLVL.